Here is one TCR beta chain with its context. The target antigen is unknown. Sequencing used immunoSEQ multiplex PCR; TCRdb keeps in-frame clones, though not all of them. Of 25,000 to 30,000 clones in the sample, approximately 78% were seen once. The data were obtained in a study of neoadjuvant nivolumab and ipilimumab in lung cancer. Study findings and constraints: Resected tumors had greater TCR richness and clonality than uninvolved lung. Pretherapy blood TCR richness correlated positively with resected tumor richness. From pretherapy to surgery, tumor richness and clonality rose with dual therapy.

CDR1 is SGHAT and CDR2 is FQNNGV in the germline V gene. This CDR3 spans 17 amino acids. J was trimmed by 0 bases and V by 7 bases; bases with no gene match: 11. The TCR was taken from an adult with non-small cell lung cancer. The rearrangement joins TRBV11-2 to TRBJ2-1; TRBD2 aligns across 8 bases. Source: tumor tissue, taken after neoadjuvant nivolumab, alone or with ipilimumab, at or shortly before surgery. The CDR3, as DNA: TGTGCCAGCACCTTGAGGGGACTAGGGAGCTCCTACAATGAGCAGTTCTTC. It yields the protein CASTLRGLGSSYNEQFF. The full variable domain, with the rest looked up from reference TRBV11-2 and TRBJ2-1, is EAGVAQSPRYKIIEKRQSVAFWCNPISGHATLYWYQQILGQGPKLLIQFQNNGVVDDSQLPKDRFSAERLKGVDSTLKIQPAKLEDSAVYLCASTLRGLGSSYNEQFFGPGTRLTVL.